Following are 27 T cell receptor beta chains from one sample sequenced in a study of cytomegalovirus exposure and HLA in healthy donors. PCR amplification relied on 60 Vbeta primers (plus 13 Jbeta primers). Clones were sequenced by immunoSEQ multiplex PCR, and TCRdb holds only the in-frame ones, with some missing. The table lists 60,000 to 70,000 clones, approximately 72% of them singletons, with approximately 11% in the top ten. Sequences were obtained from PBMCs. The receptors come from a woman between 25 and 40 years old in good health and CMV-seronegative.

The chain's CDR3 is CASSSTRDYEQYF. The CDR3 DNA follows: TGTGCCAGCAGCTCCACTAGAGACTACGAGCAGTACTTC. This chain joins TRBV5-4 and TRBJ2-7, with a weak D call TRBD2 (5 bases). This CDR3 spans 13 amino acids. The germline V gene encodes CDR1 SGHNT and CDR2 YYREEE (reference sequence). Trimming removed 3 bases at V and 3 bases at J, with 10 bases between. Based on the CDR3 plus reference TRBV5-4 and TRBJ2-7, the full variable domain is ETGVTQSPTHLIKTRGQQVTLRCSSQSGHNTVSWYQQALGQGPQFIFQYYREEENGRGNFPPRFSGLQFPNYSSELNVNALELDDSALYLCASSSTRDYEQYFGPGTRLTVT.

The V call is TRBV4-1, the J call TRBJ1-3, with D maybe TRBD1 (5 bases). The CDR3 covers 19 residues. Trimming stripped 4 bases from V and 2 bases from J, with 24 bases between. Germline assignment: CDR1 MGHRA and CDR2 YSYEKL. In nucleotides, the CDR3 is TGCGCCAGCAGCCGACCTCCGGGGGGTCTCGAAAGTGCTGGAAACACCATATATTTT. Translation: CASSRPPGGLESAGNTIYF.

This clone occurred once. The gene calls are TRBV4-3 and TRBJ2-7, with D tentatively TRBD2 (6 bases). The V end lost 4 bases, the J end lost 3 bases, and 13 bases lay between the germline ends. Germline V gene lookup returns CDR1 LGHNA and CDR2 YSLEER. This CDR3 region has 14 residues. The CDR3 bases are TGCGCCAGCAGCCCAGGTTCGGGAGTCTACGAGCAGTACTTC. Residues: CASSPGSGVYEQYF.

The J gene is TRBJ1-1, the V gene TRBV27; tentative D call: TRBD1 (5 bases). The CDR3 runs 15 residues. The V gene lost 5 bases and the J gene lost 5 bases, with 18 bases spanning the gap. Per the germline V gene, CDR1 is MNHEY and CDR2 is SMNVEV (reference sequence). This CDR3 reads CASSITPVRGTEAFF. The CDR3 nucleotides read TGTGCCAGCAGTATTACCCCCGTCCGGGGGACTGAAGCTTTCTTT.

V usage is TRBV2 and J usage is TRBJ1-5; D is perhaps TRBD1 (6 bases). This CDR3 has 14 amino acids. Per the germline V gene, CDR1 is SNHLY and CDR2 is FYNNEI. Between the trimmed V and J ends, which lost 6 bases and 6 bases, there was a span of 15 bases. CDR3 in amino acids: CASRKDGGRQPQHF. CDR3 DNA sequence: TGTGCCAGCAGGAAAGACGGGGGGCGTCAGCCCCAGCATTTT.

Comment on this clone: Additional DNA sequences in this sample encode the identical CDR3. The genes are TRBV2 and TRBJ2-5, with 9 bases matching TRBD2. V lost 0 bases to trimming and J lost 5 bases; unmatched junction nucleotides: 1. CDR1 is SNHLY and CDR2 is FYNNEI in the germline V gene. CDR3 length: 14 residues. The CDR3 nucleotides are TGTGCCAGCAGTGAAGCGCTAGCGGGGGAGACCCAGTACTTC. This sequence encodes CASSEALAGETQYF.

This clone has only a few counts. The conserved phenylalanine or tryptophan normally closing the CDR3 is absent here, so this likely arose from a read error. The rearrangement joins TRBV5-6 to TRBJ1-5; D is unclear. The CDR3 sequence is 13 residues long. From germline, CDR1 is SGHDT and CDR2 YYEEEE. The CDR3 coding sequence is TGTGCCAGAAGCTTGGCCTTTTCGGAGCCCCAGCATGTT. Protein product: CARSLAFSEPQHV.

In its sample, this clone was seen a few times. J is TRBJ1-2 and V is TRBV29-1, with 7 bases fitting TRBD1. Losses at the gene ends were 1 base for V and 0 bases for J; bases not matched to a gene: 2. CDR3 length: 14 amino acids. Germline CDR1 is SQVTM and CDR2 is ANQGSEA. DNA for the CDR3: TGCAGCGTTGAAGTCGGGACAGCTAACTATGGCTACACCTTC. It encodes CSVEVGTANYGYTF.

The chain recombines TRBV5-4 with TRBJ1-1; 12 bases line up with TRBD1. J lost 1 base, V lost 4 bases, and 8 bases had no gene match. Germline loops: CDR1 SGHNT, CDR2 YYREEE (reference sequence). The CDR3 sequence is 17 residues long. As DNA, the CDR3 is TGTGCCAGCAGCCCCGGGACAGGGGGCTTGGGGAACACTGAAGCTTTCTTT. This sequence encodes CASSPGTGGLGNTEAFF.

This rearrangement joins TRBV5-4 to TRBJ2-3, with 10 nucleotides matching TRBD1. From germline, CDR1 is SGHNT and CDR2 YYREEE (reference sequence). V shed 4 bases, J shed 7 bases, and the junction held 9 bases outside the gene matches. CDR3 length: 15 residues. The CDR3 region is CASSTLDRGLNTQYF. DNA of the CDR3: TGTGCCAGCAGCACCCTTGACAGGGGGCTAAATACGCAGTATTTT.

This clone was seen a handful of times. The chain joins TRBV7-9 to TRBJ2-2, with 7 bases matching TRBD1. Germline V CDR1 and CDR2: SEHNR, FQNEAQ (reference sequence). V dropped 5 bases and J dropped 0; count of bases not matched to a gene: 6. CDR3 length: 16 residues. CDR3 protein: CASSSMDRSNTGELFF. CDR3 nucleotides: TGTGCCAGCAGCAGTATGGACAGGTCGAACACCGGGGAGCTGTTTTTT.

The chain joins TRBV7-8 to TRBJ1-5; D remains unclear. The germline V gene has CDR1 SGHVS and CDR2 FQNEAQ. V was pared by 0 bases and J by 3 bases, with 12 bases between. The CDR3 consists of 16 residues. DNA for the CDR3: TGTGCCAGCAGCTTAGCGGACTTACTGGCCAATCAGCCCCAGCATTTT. This sequence encodes CASSLADLLANQPQHF.

The chain links TRBV5-1 to TRBJ1-2, with 8 nucleotides matching TRBD1. V gave up 4 bases and J gave up 3 bases; unmatched junction bases: 5. Germline loops: CDR1 SGHRS, CDR2 YFSETQ. The length of the CDR3 is 14 residues. The CDR3 DNA sequence: TGCGCCAGCAGCATCGGACAGGGCCACTATGGCTACACCTTC. This sequence encodes CASSIGQGHYGYTF.

The chain employs TRBV30 and TRBJ2-3, with a possible D match to TRBD2 (6 bases). CDR1 and CDR2 from the germline V gene are GTSNPN and SVGIG (reference sequence). Trimming pared 6 bases from V and 2 bases from J, leaving 15 bases between. This CDR3 is 14 amino acids long. CDR3 sequence (DNA): TGTGCCTGCGAGAGGACTACAATCACAGATACGCAGTATTTT. Protein sequence: CACERTTITDTQYF. The full variable domain, its missing parts supplied by reference TRBV30 and TRBJ2-3, is SQTIHQWPATLVQPVGSPLSLECTVEGTSNPNLYWYRQAAGRGLQLLFYSVGIGQISSEVPQNLSASRPQDRQFILSSKKLLLSDSGFYLCACERTTITDTQYFGPGTRLTVL.

The V and J genes are TRBV29-1 and TRBJ1-2; a possible D gene is TRBD1 (5 bases). V lost 5 bases, J lost 6 bases, and 10 bases lay in between. The V gene's germline CDR1 is SQVTM and CDR2 ANQGSEA. The CDR3 runs 11 residues. The CDR3 DNA is TGCAGCGTTCAGGGTCTGGATGGCTACACCTTC. Amino acid sequence: CSVQGLDGYTF. The full variable domain, rest sourced from reference TRBV29-1 and TRBJ1-2, is SAVISQKPSRDICQRGTSLTIQCQVDSQVTMMFWYRQQPGQSLTLIATANQGSEATYESGFVIDKFPISRPNLTFSTLTVSNMSPEDSSIYLCSVQGLDGYTFGSGTRLTVV.

V and J are TRBV29-1 and TRBJ2-3; 7 positions agree with TRBD2. V was clipped by 7 bases and J by 7 bases; unmatched bases: 8. The CDR3 is made up of 12 amino acids. The germline gives CDR1 SQVTM, CDR2 ANQGSEA. The CDR3 bases are TGCAGCGCCCTAACGACTAGCAATACGCAGTATTTT. Its translation: CSALTTSNTQYF.

The chain has TRBV27 and TRBJ1-5; 9 positions match TRBD1. V gave up 6 bases and J gave up 2 bases; unmatched junction bases: 5. The CDR3 is 15 amino acids. Germline V gene data show CDR1 as MNHEY and CDR2 as SMNVEV (reference sequence). CDR3 DNA: TGTGCCAGCAGAGCCCGGGACAGGGGCAATCAGCCCCAGCATTTT. This gives the protein CASRARDRGNQPQHF.

The chain employs TRBV6-5 and TRBJ2-7; D gene ambiguous. V was shortened by 5 bases and J by 0 bases, with 14 bases between the two germline ends. Germline CDR1 is MNHEY and CDR2 is SVGAGI. There are 15 residues in the CDR3. CDR3 sequence: CASSNPRLHSYEQYF. The CDR3 DNA follows: TGTGCCAGCAGTAACCCCCGACTTCACTCCTACGAGCAGTACTTC.

The V call is TRBV11-1, the J call TRBJ1-2; D possibly corresponds to TRBD1 (5 bases). Germline assignment: CDR1 SGHAT and CDR2 FQDESV (reference sequence). With 1 base removed from V and 6 bases from J, the gap between germline ends came to 21 bases. The CDR3 runs to 17 residues. DNA for the CDR3: TGTGCCAGCAGCTTAGGCTCCGAATTGCAGGGTTTTAATGGCTACACCTTC. Translating it yields CASSLGSELQGFNGYTF.

This clone was seen a handful of times. The chain links TRBV7-9 to TRBJ1-5, with D possibly being TRBD1 (6 bases). The ends were cut back, 2 bases at V and 1 base at J, with 6 bases in the middle. The CDR3 is 14 amino acids. Germline assignment: CDR1 SEHNR and CDR2 FQNEAQ (reference sequence). In DNA form, the CDR3 reads TGTGCCAGCAGCTTACAGGGGAGCAATCAGCCCCAGCATTTT. Its translation is CASSLQGSNQPQHF.

Only one count was recorded for this clone. The rearrangement joins TRBV5-1 to TRBJ1-1; D gene uncertain. CDR3 length: 14 amino acids. V was cut by 6 bases and J by 1 base, with 13 bases left in between. Per the germline V gene, CDR1 is SGHRS and CDR2 is YFSETQ. The CDR3 loop reads CASKLMAENTEAFF. In nucleotides, the CDR3 is TGCGCCAGCAAGTTAATGGCAGAGAACACTGAAGCTTTCTTT.

The chain carries TRBV7-9 and TRBJ2-5; 15 bases are a match to TRBD2. V lost 5 bases to trimming and J lost 3 bases; unmatched junction nucleotides: 13. This CDR3 is built from 19 residues. The germline gives CDR1 SEHNR, CDR2 FQNEAQ (reference sequence). The CDR3 protein is CASSPGTSGGYTLKETQYF. The CDR3 bases are TGTGCCAGCAGCCCCGGGACTAGCGGGGGGTATACCCTTAAAGAGACCCAGTACTTC.

This chain links TRBV6-5 with TRBJ1-2; tentative D call: TRBD1 (6 bases). In germline, CDR1 is MNHEY, CDR2 SVGAGI. The CDR3 spans 13 residues. Trimming shortened V by 6 bases and J by 14 bases, and 22 bases separated the two germline ends. DNA of the CDR3: TGTGCCAGCAGCCGCACATTTACAGGGAGAGGGACCTTC. Protein sequence: CASSRTFTGRGTF.

This clone has ten or more counts. The chain links TRBV6-5 to TRBJ2-5; 9 bases map to TRBD2. The trim removed 5 bases at V and 4 bases at J, leaving 8 bases unmatched. Per the germline V gene, CDR1 is MNHEY and CDR2 is SVGAGI. The CDR3 has 15 amino acids. The CDR3 DNA sequence: TGTGCCAGCAGTGGCGGGACTAGCCGGAGAGAGACCCAGTACTTC. This sequence encodes CASSGGTSRRETQYF.

The chain's CDR3 is CASSLIERNTEAFF. The CDR3 DNA reads TGTGCCAGCAGCCTTATTGAGAGGAACACTGAAGCTTTCTTT. This chain connects TRBV11-2 to TRBJ1-1; no firm D call. Germline V lookup: CDR1 SGHAT, CDR2 FQNNGV. The CDR3 totals 14 residues. Trimming pared 5 bases from V and 1 base from J, leaving 11 bases between.

The rearrangement links TRBV5-1 to TRBJ2-3, with 11 bases lining up with TRBD2. Germline CDR1 and CDR2: SGHRS and YFSETQ. V lost 3 bases, J lost 0 bases, and 18 bases stayed unmatched. The CDR3 is 21 amino acids. CDR3 in amino acids: CASSSRPRGLAGGVSTDTQYF. The CDR3 DNA reads as TGCGCCAGCAGCTCCCGGCCCAGGGGGCTAGCGGGGGGAGTAAGCACAGATACGCAGTATTTT.

This clone was detected once. The gene calls are TRBV7-9 and TRBJ1-6, with 7 bases identical to TRBD1. Per the germline V gene, CDR1 is SEHNR and CDR2 is FQNEAQ (reference sequence). The CDR3 spans 15 residues. V shed 4 bases and J 7 bases; nucleotides not matched to a gene: 7. The CDR3 loop is CASSYRGLGNSPLHF. Here the CDR3 DNA reads TGTGCCAGCAGCTACAGGGGCCTTGGGAATTCACCCCTCCACTTT.